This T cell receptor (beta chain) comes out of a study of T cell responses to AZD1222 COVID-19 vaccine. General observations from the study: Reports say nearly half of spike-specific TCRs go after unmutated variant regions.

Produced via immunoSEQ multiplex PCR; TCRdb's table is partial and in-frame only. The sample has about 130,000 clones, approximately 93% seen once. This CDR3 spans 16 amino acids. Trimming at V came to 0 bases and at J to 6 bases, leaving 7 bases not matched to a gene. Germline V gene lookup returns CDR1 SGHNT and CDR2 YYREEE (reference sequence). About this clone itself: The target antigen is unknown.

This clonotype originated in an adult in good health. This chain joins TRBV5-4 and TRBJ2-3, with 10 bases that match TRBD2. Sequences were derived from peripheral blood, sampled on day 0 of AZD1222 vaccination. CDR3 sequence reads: CASSLARTSGDDTQYF. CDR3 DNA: TGTGCCAGCAGCTTGGCGAGAACTAGCGGGGACGATACGCAGTATTTT.